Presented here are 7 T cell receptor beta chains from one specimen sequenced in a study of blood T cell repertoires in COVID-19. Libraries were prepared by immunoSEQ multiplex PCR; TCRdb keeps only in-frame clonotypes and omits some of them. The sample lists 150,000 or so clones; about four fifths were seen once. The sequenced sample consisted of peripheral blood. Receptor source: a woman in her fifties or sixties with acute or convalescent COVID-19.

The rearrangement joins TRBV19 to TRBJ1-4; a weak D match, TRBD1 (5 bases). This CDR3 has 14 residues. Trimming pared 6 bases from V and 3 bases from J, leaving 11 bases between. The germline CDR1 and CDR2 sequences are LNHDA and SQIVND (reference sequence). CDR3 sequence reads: CASRRGLANEKLFF. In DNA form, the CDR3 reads TGTGCCAGTAGAAGGGGTTTGGCTAATGAAAAACTGTTTTTT. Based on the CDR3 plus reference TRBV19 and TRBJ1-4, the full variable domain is DGGITQSPKYLFRKEGQNVTLSCEQNLNHDAMYWYRQDPGQGLRLIYYSQIVNDFQKGDIAEGYSVSREKKESFPLTVTSAQKNPTAFYLCASRRGLANEKLFFGSGTQLSVL.

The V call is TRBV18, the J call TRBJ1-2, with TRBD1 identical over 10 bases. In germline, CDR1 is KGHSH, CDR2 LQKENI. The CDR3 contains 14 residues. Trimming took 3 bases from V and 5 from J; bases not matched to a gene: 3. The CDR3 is CASSPAGQGYGYTF. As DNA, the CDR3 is TGTGCCAGCTCACCGGCGGGACAGGGGTATGGCTACACCTTC. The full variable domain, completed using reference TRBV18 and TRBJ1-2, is NAGVMQNPRHLVRRRGQEARLRCSPMKGHSHVYWYRQLPEEGLKFMVYLQKENIIDESGMPKERFSAEFPKEGPSILRIQQVVRGDSAAYFCASSPAGQGYGYTFGSGTRLTVV.

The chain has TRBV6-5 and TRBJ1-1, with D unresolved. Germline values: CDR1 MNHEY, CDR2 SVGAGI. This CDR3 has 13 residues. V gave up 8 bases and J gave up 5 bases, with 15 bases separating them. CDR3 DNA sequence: TGTGCCAGCGCCTGGAGTAGGAAGACTGAAGCTTTCTTT. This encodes CASAWSRKTEAFF.

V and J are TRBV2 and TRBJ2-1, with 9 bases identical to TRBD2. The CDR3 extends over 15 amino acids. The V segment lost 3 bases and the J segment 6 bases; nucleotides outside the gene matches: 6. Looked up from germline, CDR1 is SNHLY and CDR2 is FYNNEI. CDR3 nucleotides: TGTGCCAGCAGTGATATAGCGGGGGCCGTCAATGAGCAGTTCTTC. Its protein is CASSDIAGAVNEQFF.

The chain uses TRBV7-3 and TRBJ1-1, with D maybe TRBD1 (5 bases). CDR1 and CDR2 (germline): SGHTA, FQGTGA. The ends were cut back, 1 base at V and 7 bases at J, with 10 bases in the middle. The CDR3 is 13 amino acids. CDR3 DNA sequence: TGTGCCAGCAGCTTAAATGGCCAGGGTGAAGCTTTCTTT. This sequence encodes CASSLNGQGEAFF.

The CDR3 nucleotides are TGTGCCAGCAGCTTAACCCGCCTGGCGGGGATACAGTCCGATACGCAGTATTTT. As protein: CASSLTRLAGIQSDTQYF. The chain carries TRBV11-2 and TRBJ2-3, with D perhaps TRBD2 (6 bases). This CDR3 spans 18 amino acids. Trimming removed 2 bases at V and 6 bases at J, with 24 bases between. From germline, CDR1 is SGHAT and CDR2 FQNNGV.

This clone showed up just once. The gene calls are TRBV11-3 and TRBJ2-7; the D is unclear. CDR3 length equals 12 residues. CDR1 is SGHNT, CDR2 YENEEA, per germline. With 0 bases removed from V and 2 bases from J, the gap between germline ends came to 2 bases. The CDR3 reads CASSLDTYEQYV. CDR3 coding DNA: TGTGCCAGCAGCTTAGATACCTACGAGCAGTACGTC.